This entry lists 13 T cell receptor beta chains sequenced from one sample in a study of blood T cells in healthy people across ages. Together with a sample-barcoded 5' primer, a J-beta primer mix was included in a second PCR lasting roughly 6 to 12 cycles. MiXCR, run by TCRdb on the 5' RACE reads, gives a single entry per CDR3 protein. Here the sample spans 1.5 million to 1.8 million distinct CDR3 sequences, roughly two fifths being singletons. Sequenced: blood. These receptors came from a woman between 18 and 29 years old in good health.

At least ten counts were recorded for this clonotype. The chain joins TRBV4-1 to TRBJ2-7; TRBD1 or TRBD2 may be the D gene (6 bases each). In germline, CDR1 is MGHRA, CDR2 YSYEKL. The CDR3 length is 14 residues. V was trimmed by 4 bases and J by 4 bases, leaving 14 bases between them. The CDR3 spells CASSPSRGAYEQYF. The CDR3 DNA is TGCGCCAGCAGCCCCTCTAGGGGGGCGTACGAGCAGTACTTC.

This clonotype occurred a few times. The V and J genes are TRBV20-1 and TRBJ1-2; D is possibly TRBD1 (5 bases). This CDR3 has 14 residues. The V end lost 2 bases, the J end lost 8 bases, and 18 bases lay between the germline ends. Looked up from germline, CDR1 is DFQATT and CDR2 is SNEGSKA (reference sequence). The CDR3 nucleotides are TGCAGTGCTAGATCGGCGGGACTTACGGGGGGCTACACCTTC. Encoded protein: CSARSAGLTGGYTF.

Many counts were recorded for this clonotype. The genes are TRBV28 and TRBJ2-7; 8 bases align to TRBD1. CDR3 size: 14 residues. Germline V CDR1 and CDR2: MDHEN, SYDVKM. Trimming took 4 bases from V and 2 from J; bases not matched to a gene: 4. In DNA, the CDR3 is TGTGCCAGCAGTTCCGGACAGGGTCCCTACGAGCAGTACTTC. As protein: CASSSGQGPYEQYF.

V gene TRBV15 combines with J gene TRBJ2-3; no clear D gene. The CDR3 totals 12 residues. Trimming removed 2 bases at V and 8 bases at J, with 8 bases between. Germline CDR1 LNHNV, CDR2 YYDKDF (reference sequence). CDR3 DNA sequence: TGTGCCACCAGCAGATGGGTAGGTACGCAGTATTTT. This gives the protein CATSRWVGTQYF.

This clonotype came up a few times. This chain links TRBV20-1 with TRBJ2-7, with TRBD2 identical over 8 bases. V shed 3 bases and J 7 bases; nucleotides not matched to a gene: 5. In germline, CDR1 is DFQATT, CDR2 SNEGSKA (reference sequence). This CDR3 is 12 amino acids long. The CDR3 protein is CSASGGAREQYF. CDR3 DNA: TGCAGTGCTAGCGGGGGGGCGAGAGAGCAGTACTTC.

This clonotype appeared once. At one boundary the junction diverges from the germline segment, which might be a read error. CDR3 residues: CASSPGQDSGANALTF. For the CDR3, the DNA is TGTGCCAGCAGCCCGGGACAGGATAGTGGGGCCAACGCCCTGACTTTC. The rearrangement uses TRBV6-6 and TRBJ2-6; TRBD1 matches 8 bases. Germline-derived CDR1 and CDR2 are MNHNY and SVGAGI (reference sequence). The CDR3 totals 16 residues.

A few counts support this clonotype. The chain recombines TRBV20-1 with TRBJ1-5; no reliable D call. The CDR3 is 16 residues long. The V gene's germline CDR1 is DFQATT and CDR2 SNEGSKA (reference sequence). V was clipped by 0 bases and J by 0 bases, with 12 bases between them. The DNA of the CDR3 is TGCAGTGCTAGAGACTCGGACGGTCTTAGCAATCAGCCCCAGCATTTT. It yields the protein CSARDSDGLSNQPQHF.

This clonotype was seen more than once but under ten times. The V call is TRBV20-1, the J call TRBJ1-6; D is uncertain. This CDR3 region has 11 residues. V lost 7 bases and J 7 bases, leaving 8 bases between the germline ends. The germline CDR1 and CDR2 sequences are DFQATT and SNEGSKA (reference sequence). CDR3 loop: CSVDQNSPLHF. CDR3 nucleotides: TGCAGTGTCGACCAGAATTCACCCCTCCACTTT.

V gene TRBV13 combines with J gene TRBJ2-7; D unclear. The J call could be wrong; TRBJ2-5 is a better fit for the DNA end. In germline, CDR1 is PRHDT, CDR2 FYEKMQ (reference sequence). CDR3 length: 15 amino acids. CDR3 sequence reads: CASSPRTSPIETQYF. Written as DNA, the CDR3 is TGTGCCAGCAGCCCACGGACCTCGCCTATTGAGACCCAGTACTTC.

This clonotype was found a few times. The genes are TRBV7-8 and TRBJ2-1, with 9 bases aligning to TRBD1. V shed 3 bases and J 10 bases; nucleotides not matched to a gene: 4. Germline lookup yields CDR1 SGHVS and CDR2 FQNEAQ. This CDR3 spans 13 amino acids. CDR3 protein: CASSLDRGWEQFF. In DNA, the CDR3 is TGTGCCAGCAGCTTGGACAGGGGATGGGAGCAGTTCTTC. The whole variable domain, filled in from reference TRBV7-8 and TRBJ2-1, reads GAGVSQSPRYKVAKRGQDVALRCDPISGHVSLFWYQQALGQGPEFLTYFQNEAQLDKSGLPSDRFFAERPEGSVSTLKIQRTQQEDSAVYLCASSLDRGWEQFFGPGTRLTVL.

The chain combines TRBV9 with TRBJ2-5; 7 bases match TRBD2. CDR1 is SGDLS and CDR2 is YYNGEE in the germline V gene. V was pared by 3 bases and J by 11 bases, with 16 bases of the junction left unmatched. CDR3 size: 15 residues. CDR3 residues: CASSAPSGKYNEQYF. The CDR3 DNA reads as TGTGCCAGCAGCGCTCCTAGCGGAAAATACAATGAGCAGTACTTC.

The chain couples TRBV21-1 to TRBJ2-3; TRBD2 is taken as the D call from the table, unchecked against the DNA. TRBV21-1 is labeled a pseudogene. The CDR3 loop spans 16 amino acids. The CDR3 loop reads CASSQRAGKGTDTQYF. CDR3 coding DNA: TGTGCCAGCAGCCAACGGGCGGGGAAGGGCACAGATACGCAGTATTTT.

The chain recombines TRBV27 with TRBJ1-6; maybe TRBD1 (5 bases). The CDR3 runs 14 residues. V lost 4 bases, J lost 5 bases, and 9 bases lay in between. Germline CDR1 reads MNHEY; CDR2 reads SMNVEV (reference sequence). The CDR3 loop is CASSSQGNNSPLHF. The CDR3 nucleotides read TGTGCCAGCAGTTCGCAGGGAAATAATTCACCCCTCCACTTT.